This entry describes one T cell receptor beta chain. V shed 6 bases and J shed 8 bases, with 11 bases lying between them. Germline V gives CDR1 SGHNT, CDR2 YYREEE (reference sequence). CDR3 length equals 11 residues. Profiled with immunoSEQ multiplex PCR; TCRdb holds only in-frame clones, not every one. The data show a few hundred thousand clones, with over 80% seen just once and about 4.8% held by the top ten. The data originate from a study of blood T cell repertoires in COVID-19. Study-wide background: Samples of COVID-19 (acute and convalescent) were obtained from the United States, Italy and Spain. PBMCs, B-cell-depleted T cells, or T cells provided the cDNA or gDNA that made up the material.

Cohort allocation depended upon clinical history that participants reported. Donors in Cohort 3 who had recovered were those with two negative PCRs, healthcare professional clearance, or resolution of their symptoms. V gene TRBV5-4 combines with J gene TRBJ1-2; no clear D. Sequencing used PBMCs or T cells enriched from blood (not recorded which). This TCR came from a woman in her 50s who had recovered from COVID-19. CDR3 amino acids: CASIVRGGYTF. The CDR3 DNA follows: TGTGCCAGCATTGTTCGCGGGGGCTACACCTTC. Full variable domain (outside the CDR3, taken from reference TRBV5-4 and TRBJ1-2): ETGVTQSPTHLIKTRGQQVTLRCSSQSGHNTVSWYQQALGQGPQFIFQYYREEENGRGNFPPRFSGLQFPNYSSELNVNALELDDSALYLCASIVRGGYTFGSGTRLTVV.